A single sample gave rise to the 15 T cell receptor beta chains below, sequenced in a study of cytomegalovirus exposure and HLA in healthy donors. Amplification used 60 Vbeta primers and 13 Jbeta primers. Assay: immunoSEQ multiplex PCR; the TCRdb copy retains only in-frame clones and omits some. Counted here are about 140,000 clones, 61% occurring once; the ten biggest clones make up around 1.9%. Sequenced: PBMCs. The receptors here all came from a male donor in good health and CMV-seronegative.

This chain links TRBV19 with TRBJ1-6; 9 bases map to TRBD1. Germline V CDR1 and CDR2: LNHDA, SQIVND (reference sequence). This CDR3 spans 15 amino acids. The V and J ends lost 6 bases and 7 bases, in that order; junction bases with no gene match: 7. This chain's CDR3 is CASSPTGGWNSPLHF. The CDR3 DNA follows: TGTGCCAGTAGCCCTACAGGGGGCTGGAATTCACCCCTCCACTTT.

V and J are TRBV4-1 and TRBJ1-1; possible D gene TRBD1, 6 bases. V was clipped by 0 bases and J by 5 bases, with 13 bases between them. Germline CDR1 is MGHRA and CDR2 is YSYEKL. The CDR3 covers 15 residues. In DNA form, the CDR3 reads TGCGCCAGCAGCCAAGAATCAGGGGCATGGACTGAAGCTTTCTTT. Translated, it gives CASSQESGAWTEAFF.

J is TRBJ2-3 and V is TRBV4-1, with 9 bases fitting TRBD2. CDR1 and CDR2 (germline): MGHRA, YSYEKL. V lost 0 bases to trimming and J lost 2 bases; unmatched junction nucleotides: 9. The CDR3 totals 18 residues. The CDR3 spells CASSQDPASGAFTDTQYF. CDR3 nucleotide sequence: TGCGCCAGCAGCCAAGATCCGGCTAGCGGGGCCTTCACAGATACGCAGTATTTT.

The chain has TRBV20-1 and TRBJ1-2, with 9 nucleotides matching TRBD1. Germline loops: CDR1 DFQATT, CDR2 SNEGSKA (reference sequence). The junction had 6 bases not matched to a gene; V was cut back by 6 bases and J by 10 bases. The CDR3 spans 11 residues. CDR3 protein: CSAKGQGAYTF. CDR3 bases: TGCAGTGCAAAGGGACAGGGTGCCTACACCTTC.

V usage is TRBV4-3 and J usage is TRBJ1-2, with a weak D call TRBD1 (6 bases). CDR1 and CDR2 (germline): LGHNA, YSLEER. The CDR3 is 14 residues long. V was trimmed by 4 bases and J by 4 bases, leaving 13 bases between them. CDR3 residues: CASSRNGQFYGYTF. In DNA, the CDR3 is TGCGCCAGCAGCCGGAATGGACAGTTCTATGGCTACACCTTC.

In DNA form, the CDR3 reads TGTGCCAGCAGCGGACCGGGACATGTGGGGACCCAGTACTTC. Protein product: CASSGPGHVGTQYF. V is TRBV9 and J is TRBJ2-5, with a tentative D call TRBD1 (6 bases). Trimming left V 3 bases short and J 7 bases short, with 16 bases between. CDR1 is SGDLS and CDR2 is YYNGEE in the germline V gene. This CDR3 spans 14 amino acids.

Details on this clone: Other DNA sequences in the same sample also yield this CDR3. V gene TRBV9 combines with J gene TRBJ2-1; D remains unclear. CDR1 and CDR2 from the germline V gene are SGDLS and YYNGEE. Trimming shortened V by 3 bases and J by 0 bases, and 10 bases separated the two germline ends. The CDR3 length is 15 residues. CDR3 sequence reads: CASSATESSYNEQFF. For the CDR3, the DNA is TGTGCCAGCAGCGCTACGGAGTCCTCCTACAATGAGCAGTTCTTC.

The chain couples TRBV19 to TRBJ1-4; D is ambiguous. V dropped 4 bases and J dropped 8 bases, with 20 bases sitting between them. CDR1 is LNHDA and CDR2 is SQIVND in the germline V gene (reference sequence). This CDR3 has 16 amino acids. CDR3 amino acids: CASSTPPLRIKEKLFF. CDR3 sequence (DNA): TGTGCCAGTAGTACACCGCCGTTGAGGATTAAGGAAAAACTGTTTTTT.

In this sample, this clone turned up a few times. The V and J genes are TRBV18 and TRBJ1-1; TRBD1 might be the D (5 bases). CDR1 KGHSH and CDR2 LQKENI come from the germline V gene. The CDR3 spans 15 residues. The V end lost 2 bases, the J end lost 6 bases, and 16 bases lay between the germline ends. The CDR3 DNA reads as TGTGCCAGCTCACCAACGGGACCCGGGGGGTCTGAAGCTTTCTTT. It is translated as CASSPTGPGGSEAFF. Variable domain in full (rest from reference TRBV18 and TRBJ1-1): NAGVMQNPRHLVRRRGQEARLRCSPMKGHSHVYWYRQLPEEGLKFMVYLQKENIIDESGMPKERFSAEFPKEGPSILRIQQVVRGDSAAYFCASSPTGPGGSEAFFGQGTRLTVV.

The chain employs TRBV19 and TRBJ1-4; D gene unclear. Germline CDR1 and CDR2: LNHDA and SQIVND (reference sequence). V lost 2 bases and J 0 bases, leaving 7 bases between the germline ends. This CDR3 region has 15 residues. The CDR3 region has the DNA TGTGCCAGTAGTATAATGGCCACAACTAATGAAAAACTGTTTTTT. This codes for CASSIMATTNEKLFF.

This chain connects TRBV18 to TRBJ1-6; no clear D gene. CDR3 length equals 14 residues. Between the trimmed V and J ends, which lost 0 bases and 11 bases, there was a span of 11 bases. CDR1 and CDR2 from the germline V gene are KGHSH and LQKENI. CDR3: CASSPPFEGAPLHF. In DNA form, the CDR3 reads TGTGCCAGCTCACCACCGTTCGAAGGAGCACCCCTCCACTTT.

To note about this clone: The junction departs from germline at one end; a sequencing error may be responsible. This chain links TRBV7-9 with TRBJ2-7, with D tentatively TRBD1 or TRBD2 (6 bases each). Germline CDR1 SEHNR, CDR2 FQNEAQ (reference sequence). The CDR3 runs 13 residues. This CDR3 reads CSSSLGGLYEQYF. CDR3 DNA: TGTTCCAGCAGCTTAGGGGGGCTGTACGAGCAGTACTTC.

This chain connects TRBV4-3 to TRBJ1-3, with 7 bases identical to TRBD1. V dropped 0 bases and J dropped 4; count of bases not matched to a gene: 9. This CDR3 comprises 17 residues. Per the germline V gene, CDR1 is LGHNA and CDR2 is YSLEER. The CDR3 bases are TGCGCCAGCAGCCAAGATACGACAGGGCTGAGGGGAAACACCATATATTTT. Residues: CASSQDTTGLRGNTIYF.

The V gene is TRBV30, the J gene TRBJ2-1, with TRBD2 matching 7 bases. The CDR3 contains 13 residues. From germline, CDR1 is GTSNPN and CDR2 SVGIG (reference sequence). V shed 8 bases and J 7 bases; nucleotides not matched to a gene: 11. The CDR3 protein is CAAAGLQDNEQFF. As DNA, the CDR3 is TGTGCCGCTGCGGGACTACAAGATAATGAGCAGTTCTTC. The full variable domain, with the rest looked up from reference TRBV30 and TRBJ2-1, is SQTIHQWPATLVQPVGSPLSLECTVEGTSNPNLYWYRQAAGRGLQLLFYSVGIGQISSEVPQNLSASRPQDRQFILSSKKLLLSDSGFYLCAAAGLQDNEQFFGPGTRLTVL.

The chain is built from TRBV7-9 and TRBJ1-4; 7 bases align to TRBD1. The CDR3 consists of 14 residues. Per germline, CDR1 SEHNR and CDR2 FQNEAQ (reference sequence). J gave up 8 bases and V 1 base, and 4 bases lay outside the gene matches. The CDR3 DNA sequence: TGTGCCAGCAGCTTAGTAGGGGGCAGAGAAAAACTGTTTTTT. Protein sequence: CASSLVGGREKLFF.